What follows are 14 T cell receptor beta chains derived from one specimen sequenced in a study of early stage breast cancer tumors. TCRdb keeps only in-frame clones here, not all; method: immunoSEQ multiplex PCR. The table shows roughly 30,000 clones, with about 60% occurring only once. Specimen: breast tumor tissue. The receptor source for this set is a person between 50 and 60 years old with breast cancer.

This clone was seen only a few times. In DNA, the CDR3 is TGTGCCAGCAGGTTGGATCTACCACCAGAATACAATGAGCAGTTCTTC. This gives the protein CASRLDLPPEYNEQFF. The chain combines TRBV11-1 with TRBJ2-1, with D unresolved. Germline V gene sequence: CDR1 SGHAT, CDR2 FQDESV (reference sequence). V was clipped by 6 bases and J by 4 bases, with 19 bases between them. The CDR3 has 16 amino acids.

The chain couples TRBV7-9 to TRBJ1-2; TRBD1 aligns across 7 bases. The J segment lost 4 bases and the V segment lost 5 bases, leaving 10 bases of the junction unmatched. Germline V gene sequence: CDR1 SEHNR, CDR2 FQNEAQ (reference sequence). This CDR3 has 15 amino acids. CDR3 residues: CASSDRAPWPYGYTF. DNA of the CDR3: TGTGCCAGCAGCGACAGGGCGCCCTGGCCCTATGGCTACACCTTC.

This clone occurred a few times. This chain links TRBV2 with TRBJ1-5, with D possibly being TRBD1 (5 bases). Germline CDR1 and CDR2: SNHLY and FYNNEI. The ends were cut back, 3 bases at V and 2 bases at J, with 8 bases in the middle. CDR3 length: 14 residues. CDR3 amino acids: CASSDQGGNQPQHF. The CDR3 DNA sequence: TGTGCCAGCAGTGATCAGGGCGGCAATCAGCCCCAGCATTTT.

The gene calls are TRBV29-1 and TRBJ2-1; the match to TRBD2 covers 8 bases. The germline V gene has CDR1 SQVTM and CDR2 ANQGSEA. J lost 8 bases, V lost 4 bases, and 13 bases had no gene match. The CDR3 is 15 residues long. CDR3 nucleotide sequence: TGCAGCGTTGCTTTTCTAGCGGGTTCTCTCGATGAGCAGTTCTTC. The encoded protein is CSVAFLAGSLDEQFF.

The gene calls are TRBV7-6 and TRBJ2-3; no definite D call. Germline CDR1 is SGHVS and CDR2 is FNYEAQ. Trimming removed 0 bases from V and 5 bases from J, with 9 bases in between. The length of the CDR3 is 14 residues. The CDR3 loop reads CASSLATGQDTQYF. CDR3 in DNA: TGTGCCAGCAGCTTAGCCACGGGCCAAGATACGCAGTATTTT.

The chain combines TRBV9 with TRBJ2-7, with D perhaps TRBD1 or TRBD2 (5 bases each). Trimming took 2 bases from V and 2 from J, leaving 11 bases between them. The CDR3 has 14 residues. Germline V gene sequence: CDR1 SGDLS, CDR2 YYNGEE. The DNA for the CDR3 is TGTGCCAGCAGCGTCCTTGGGACCCCCTACGAGCAGTACTTC. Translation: CASSVLGTPYEQYF.

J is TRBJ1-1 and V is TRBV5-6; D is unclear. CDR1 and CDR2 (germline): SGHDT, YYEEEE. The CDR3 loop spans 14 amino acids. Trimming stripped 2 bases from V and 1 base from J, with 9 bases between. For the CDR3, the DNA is TGTGCCAGCAGCTTAGGACTCCCGAACACTGAAGCTTTCTTT. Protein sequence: CASSLGLPNTEAFF.

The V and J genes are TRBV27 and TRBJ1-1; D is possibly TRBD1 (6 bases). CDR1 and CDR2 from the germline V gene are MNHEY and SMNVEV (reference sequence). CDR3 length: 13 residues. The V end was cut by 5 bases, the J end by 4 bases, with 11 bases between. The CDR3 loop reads CASSPQGSTEAFF. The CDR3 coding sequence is TGTGCCAGCAGTCCCCAGGGGAGCACTGAAGCTTTCTTT.

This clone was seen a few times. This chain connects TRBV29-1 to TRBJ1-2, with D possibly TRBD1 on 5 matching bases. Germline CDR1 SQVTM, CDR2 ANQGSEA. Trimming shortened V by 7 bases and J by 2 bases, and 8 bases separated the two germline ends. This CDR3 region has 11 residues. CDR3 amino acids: CSAWDNYGYTF. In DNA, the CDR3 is TGCAGCGCTTGGGACAACTATGGCTACACCTTC.

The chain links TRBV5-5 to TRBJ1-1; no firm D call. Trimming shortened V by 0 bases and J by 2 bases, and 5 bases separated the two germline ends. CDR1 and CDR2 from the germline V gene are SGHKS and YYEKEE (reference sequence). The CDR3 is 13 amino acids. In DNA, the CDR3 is TGTGCCAGCAGCTTGGAGCGAAACACTGAAGCTTTCTTT. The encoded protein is CASSLERNTEAFF.

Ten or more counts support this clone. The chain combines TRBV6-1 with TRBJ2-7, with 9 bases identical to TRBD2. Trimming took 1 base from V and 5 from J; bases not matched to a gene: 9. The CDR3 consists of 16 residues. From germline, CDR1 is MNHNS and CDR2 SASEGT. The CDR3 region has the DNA TGTGCCAGCAGTGAAGGCTGGAATAGCGGGAGCGACGAGCAGTACTTC. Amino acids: CASSEGWNSGSDEQYF.

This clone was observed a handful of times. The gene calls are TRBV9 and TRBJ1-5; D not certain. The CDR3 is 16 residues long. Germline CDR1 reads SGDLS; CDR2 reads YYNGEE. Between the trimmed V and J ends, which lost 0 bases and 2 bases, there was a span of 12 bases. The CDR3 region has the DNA TGTGCCAGCAGCGTAGGGGGAGAGCGGGGCAATCAGCCCCAGCATTTT. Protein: CASSVGGERGNQPQHF.

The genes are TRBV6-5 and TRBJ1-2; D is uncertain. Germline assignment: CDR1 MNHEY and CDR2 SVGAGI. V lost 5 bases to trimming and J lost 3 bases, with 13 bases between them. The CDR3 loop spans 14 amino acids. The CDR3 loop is CASSTGGGYYGYTF. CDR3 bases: TGTGCCAGCAGTACGGGTGGAGGTTACTATGGCTACACCTTC.

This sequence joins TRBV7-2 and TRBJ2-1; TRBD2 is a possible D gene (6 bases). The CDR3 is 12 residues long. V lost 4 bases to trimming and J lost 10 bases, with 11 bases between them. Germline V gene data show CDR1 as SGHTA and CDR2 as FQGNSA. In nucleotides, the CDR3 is TGTGCCAGCAGCTACGAGCGGGTCGAGCAGTTCTTC. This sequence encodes CASSYERVEQFF.